This TCR beta chain derives from a study of CD8 T cells in ankylosing spondylitis. TCRdb processed the 5' RACE reads anew with MiXCR; each CDR3 protein has one entry. Altogether 35,000 to 40,000 distinct CDR3 sequences are present, approximately 15% being singletons, with the ten largest covering 45%. The CDR3 totals 15 residues. Germline V lookup: CDR1 SEHNR, CDR2 FQNEAQ (reference sequence). V shed 4 bases, J shed 0 bases, and the junction held 2 bases outside the gene matches. This clonotype was counted once. This clonotype was sampled from a male donor with ankylosing spondylitis or in good health (not recorded which). The V call is TRBV7-9, the J call TRBJ1-4; TRBD1 agrees at 7 bases. The source material was blood. Written as DNA, the CDR3 is TGTGCCAGCAGCTCGGACAGGACAACTAATGAAAAACTGTTTTTT. As protein: CASSSDRTTNEKLFF.